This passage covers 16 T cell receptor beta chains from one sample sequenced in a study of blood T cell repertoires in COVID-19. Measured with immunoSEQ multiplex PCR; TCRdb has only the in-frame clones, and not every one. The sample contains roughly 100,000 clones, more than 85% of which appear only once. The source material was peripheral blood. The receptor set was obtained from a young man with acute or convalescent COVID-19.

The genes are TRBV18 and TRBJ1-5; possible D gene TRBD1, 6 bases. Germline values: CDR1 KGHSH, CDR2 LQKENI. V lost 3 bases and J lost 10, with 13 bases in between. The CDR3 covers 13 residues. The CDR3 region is CASSPDSIKPQHF. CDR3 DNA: TGTGCCAGCTCACCGGACAGCATCAAACCCCAGCATTTT. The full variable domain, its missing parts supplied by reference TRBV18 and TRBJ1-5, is NAGVMQNPRHLVRRRGQEARLRCSPMKGHSHVYWYRQLPEEGLKFMVYLQKENIIDESGMPKERFSAEFPKEGPSILRIQQVVRGDSAAYFCASSPDSIKPQHFGDGTRLSIL.

CDR3 DNA sequence: TGTGCCAGTAGTATAGGTACTCCGCTGGATACGCAGTATTTT. Its protein is CASSIGTPLDTQYF. This chain joins TRBV19 and TRBJ2-3; D unclear. CDR1 and CDR2 (germline): LNHDA, SQIVND (reference sequence). Trimming shortened V by 1 base and J by 6 bases, and 11 bases separated the two germline ends. The CDR3 has 14 amino acids.

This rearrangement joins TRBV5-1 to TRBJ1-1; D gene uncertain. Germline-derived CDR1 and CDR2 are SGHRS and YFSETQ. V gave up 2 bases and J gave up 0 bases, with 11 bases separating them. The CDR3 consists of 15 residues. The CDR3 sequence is CASSFSSALNTEAFF. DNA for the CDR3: TGCGCCAGCAGCTTCTCGTCAGCGTTGAACACTGAAGCTTTCTTT.

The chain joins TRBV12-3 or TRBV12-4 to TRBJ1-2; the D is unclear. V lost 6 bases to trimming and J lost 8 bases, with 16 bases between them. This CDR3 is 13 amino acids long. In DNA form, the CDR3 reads TGTGCCAGCAGCGGAGGGAAGTCCCGAGGCTACACCTTC. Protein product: CASSGGKSRGYTF.

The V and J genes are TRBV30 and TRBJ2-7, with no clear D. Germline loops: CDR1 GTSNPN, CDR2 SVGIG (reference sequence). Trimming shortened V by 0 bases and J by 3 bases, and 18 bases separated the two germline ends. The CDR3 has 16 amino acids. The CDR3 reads CAWSVPSRFKSYEQYF. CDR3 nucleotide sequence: TGTGCCTGGAGTGTACCCTCGCGGTTTAAGAGCTACGAGCAGTACTTC.

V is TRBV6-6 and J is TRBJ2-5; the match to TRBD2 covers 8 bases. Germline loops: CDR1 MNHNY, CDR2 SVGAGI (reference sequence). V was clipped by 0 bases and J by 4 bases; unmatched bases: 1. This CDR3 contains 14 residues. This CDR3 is CASSYSLAGETQYF. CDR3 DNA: TGTGCCAGCAGTTACTCTCTAGCGGGAGAGACCCAGTACTTC.

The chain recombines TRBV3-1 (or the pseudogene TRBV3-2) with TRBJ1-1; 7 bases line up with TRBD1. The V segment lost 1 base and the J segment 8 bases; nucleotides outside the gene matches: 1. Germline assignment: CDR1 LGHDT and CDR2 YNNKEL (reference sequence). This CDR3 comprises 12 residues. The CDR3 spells CASSQGDSEAFF. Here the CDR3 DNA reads TGTGCCAGCAGCCAAGGGGACAGCGAAGCTTTCTTT.

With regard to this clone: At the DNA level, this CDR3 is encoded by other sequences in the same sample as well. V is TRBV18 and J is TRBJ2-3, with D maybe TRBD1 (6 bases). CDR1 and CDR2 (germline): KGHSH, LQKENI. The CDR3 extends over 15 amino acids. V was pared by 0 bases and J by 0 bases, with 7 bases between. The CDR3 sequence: CASSPPGASTDTQYF. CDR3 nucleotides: TGTGCCAGCTCACCACCGGGGGCTAGCACAGATACGCAGTATTTT. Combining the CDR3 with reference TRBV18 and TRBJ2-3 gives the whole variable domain NAGVMQNPRHLVRRRGQEARLRCSPMKGHSHVYWYRQLPEEGLKFMVYLQKENIIDESGMPKERFSAEFPKEGPSILRIQQVVRGDSAAYFCASSPPGASTDTQYFGPGTRLTVL.

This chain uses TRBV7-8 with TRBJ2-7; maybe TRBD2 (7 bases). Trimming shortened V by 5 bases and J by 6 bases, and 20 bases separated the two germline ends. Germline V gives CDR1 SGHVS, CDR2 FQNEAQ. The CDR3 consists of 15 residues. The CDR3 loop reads CASSPQRDTSREQYF. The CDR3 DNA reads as TGTGCCAGCAGCCCCCAGCGGGACACGTCGCGCGAGCAGTACTTC. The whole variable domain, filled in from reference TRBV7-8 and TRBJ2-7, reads GAGVSQSPRYKVAKRGQDVALRCDPISGHVSLFWYQQALGQGPEFLTYFQNEAQLDKSGLPSDRFFAERPEGSVSTLKIQRTQQEDSAVYLCASSPQRDTSREQYFGPGTRLTVT.

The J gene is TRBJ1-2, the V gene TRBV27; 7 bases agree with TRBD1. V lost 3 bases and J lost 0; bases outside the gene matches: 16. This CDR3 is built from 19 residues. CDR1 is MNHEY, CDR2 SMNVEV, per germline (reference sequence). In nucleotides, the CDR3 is TGTGCCAGCAGTTTTTTGATGCTGGACAGGTCGCACTCTAACTATGGCTACACCTTC. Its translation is CASSFLMLDRSHSNYGYTF.

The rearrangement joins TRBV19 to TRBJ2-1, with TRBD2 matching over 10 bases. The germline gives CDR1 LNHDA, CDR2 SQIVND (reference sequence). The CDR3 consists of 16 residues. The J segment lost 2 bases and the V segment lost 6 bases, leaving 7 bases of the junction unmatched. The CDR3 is CASRPRLAGAYNEQFF. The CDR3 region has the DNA TGTGCCAGTAGACCGCGTCTAGCGGGAGCCTACAATGAGCAGTTCTTC.

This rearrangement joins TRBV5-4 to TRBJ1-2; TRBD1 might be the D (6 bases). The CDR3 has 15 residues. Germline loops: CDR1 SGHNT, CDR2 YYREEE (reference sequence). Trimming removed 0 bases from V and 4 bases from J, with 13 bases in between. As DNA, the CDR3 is TGTGCCAGCAGCTTGGGGACAGCCTTAAGCTATGGCTACACCTTC. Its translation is CASSLGTALSYGYTF.

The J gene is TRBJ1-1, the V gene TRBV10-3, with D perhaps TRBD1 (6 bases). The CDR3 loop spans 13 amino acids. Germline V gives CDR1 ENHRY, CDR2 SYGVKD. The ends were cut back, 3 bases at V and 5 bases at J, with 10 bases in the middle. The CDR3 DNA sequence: TGTGCCATCAGTGATGGGACAAGGACTGAAGCTTTCTTT. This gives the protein CAISDGTRTEAFF.

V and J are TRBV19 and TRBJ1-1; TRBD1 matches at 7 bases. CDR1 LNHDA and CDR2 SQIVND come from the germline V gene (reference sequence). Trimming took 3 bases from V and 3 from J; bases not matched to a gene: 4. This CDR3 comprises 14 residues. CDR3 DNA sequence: TGTGCCAGTAGTATTACCGGGACAGACACTGAAGCTTTCTTT. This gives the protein CASSITGTDTEAFF.

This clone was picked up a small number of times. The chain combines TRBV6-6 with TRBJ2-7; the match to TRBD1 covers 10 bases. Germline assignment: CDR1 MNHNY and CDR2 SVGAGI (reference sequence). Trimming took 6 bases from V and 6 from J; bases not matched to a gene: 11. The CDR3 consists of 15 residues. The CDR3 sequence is CASRIPGQGNVEQYF. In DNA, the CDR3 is TGTGCCAGCAGGATCCCGGGACAGGGGAACGTCGAGCAGTACTTC.

The CDR3 spells CASSLDDRTNYGYTF. The CDR3, as DNA: TGTGCCAGCAGCTTAGATGATCGGACAAACTATGGCTACACCTTC. This sequence joins TRBV7-9 and TRBJ1-2; D is perhaps TRBD1 (5 bases). The CDR3 has 15 residues. Trimming left V 1 base short and J 2 bases short, with 11 bases between. Germline V gene lookup returns CDR1 SEHNR and CDR2 FQNEAQ (reference sequence).